This entry lists 21 T cell receptor beta chains sequenced from one sample in a study of PD-L1 blockade in urothelial cancer (dated by TCRdb to 2017 to 2019). Libraries came from the immunoSEQ multiplex PCR assay. In TCRdb, the immuneACCESS table is reduced to in-frame sequences with V and J assigned. These tables do not hold every clone; where another copy was compared, an unresolved V gene accounts for under half, and the others remain unexplained. The sample records some 100,000 clones, about 89% of which are singletons. Almost 0.95% of the sample goes to the ten largest clones. This sample comprised PBMCs, obtained around atezolizumab (anti-PD-L1) treatment. The receptors derive from a woman older than 75 with urothelial cancer.

CDR3 sequence (DNA): TGCGCCAGCAGCACGGACTTAGGAGGTACCGGGGAGCTGTTTTTT. It yields the protein CASSTDLGGTGELFF. J is TRBJ2-2 and V is TRBV5-1; TRBD2 might be the D (5 bases). V lost 4 bases and J lost 5, with 15 bases in between. This CDR3 has 15 residues. The germline CDR1 and CDR2 sequences are SGHRS and YFSETQ.

The chain couples TRBV5-5 to TRBJ1-3; D ambiguous. The V and J ends lost 1 base and 0 bases respectively, with 8 bases between them. Germline CDR1 SGHKS, CDR2 YYEKEE (reference sequence). The length of the CDR3 is 15 residues. CDR3 bases: TGTGCCAGCAGCTTGAGCGGCTTCTCTGGAAACACCATATATTTT. It encodes CASSLSGFSGNTIYF.

V is TRBV19 and J is TRBJ1-1, with D maybe TRBD1 (5 bases). Germline V gene lookup returns CDR1 LNHDA and CDR2 SQIVND (reference sequence). The CDR3 runs 14 residues. V was shortened by 5 bases and J by 1 base, with 11 bases between the two germline ends. The CDR3 protein is CASSQQAKNTEAFF. CDR3 nucleotide sequence: TGTGCCAGTAGTCAACAGGCTAAGAACACTGAAGCTTTCTTT.

The gene calls are TRBV4-2 and TRBJ1-1; D might be TRBD1 (6 bases). The length of the CDR3 is 16 residues. Looked up from germline, CDR1 is LGHNA and CDR2 is YNFKEQ. Trimming removed 1 base at V and 0 bases at J, with 12 bases between. The CDR3 region is CASSQVQGLMNTEAFF. CDR3 DNA: TGTGCCAGCAGCCAAGTACAGGGCCTTATGAACACTGAAGCTTTCTTT.

V gene TRBV28 combines with J gene TRBJ2-6; the D gene is possibly TRBD1 (6 bases). CDR1 and CDR2 from the germline V gene are MDHEN and SYDVKM. This CDR3 spans 17 amino acids. Trimming took 6 bases from V and 1 from J, leaving 16 bases between them. CDR3 residues: CASRLQGFSSGANVLTF. The CDR3 DNA follows: TGTGCCAGCAGACTACAGGGTTTTTCTTCTGGGGCCAACGTCCTGACTTTC. The full variable domain, its missing parts supplied by reference TRBV28 and TRBJ2-6, is DVKVTQSSRYLVKRTGEKVFLECVQDMDHENMFWYRQDPGLGLRLIYFSYDVKMKEKGDIPEGYSVSREKKERFSLILESASTNQTSMYLCASRLQGFSSGANVLTFGAGSRLTVL.

The gene calls are TRBV5-4 and TRBJ2-3, with TRBD2 matching over 7 bases. Losses at the gene ends were 1 base for V and 4 bases for J; bases not matched to a gene: 3. The CDR3 is 14 residues long. CDR1 and CDR2 from the germline V gene are SGHNT and YYREEE (reference sequence). The DNA for the CDR3 is TGTGCCAGCAGCTTGTTGGGGGGGGCAGATACGCAGTATTTT. It is translated as CASSLLGGADTQYF.

The chain carries TRBV27 and TRBJ2-5; D is unclear. The CDR3 is 13 residues long. Trimming removed 4 bases at V and 7 bases at J, with 13 bases between. The germline CDR1 and CDR2 sequences are MNHEY and SMNVEV (reference sequence). The CDR3 loop reads CASSSNRFVTQYF. CDR3 DNA: TGTGCCAGCAGTTCTAACCGATTTGTGACCCAGTACTTC.

The chain couples TRBV5-4 to TRBJ2-5; 7 bases align to TRBD1. Germline trimming cut 1 base from V and 5 bases from J; bases unmatched to any gene: 8. The CDR3 covers 15 residues. CDR1 SGHNT and CDR2 YYREEE come from the germline V gene (reference sequence). This CDR3 is CASSLSTGAGETQYF. The CDR3 DNA follows: TGTGCCAGCAGCTTGTCTACAGGGGCAGGGGAGACCCAGTACTTC.

The genes are TRBV18 and TRBJ2-5; 7 nucleotides match TRBD1. The V gene end was trimmed by 2 bases and the J gene end by 5 bases; junction bases not matched to a gene: 11. CDR3 length equals 16 residues. Per germline, CDR1 KGHSH and CDR2 LQKENI. CDR3 amino acids: CASSPTRQGPGETQYF. The CDR3 coding sequence is TGTGCCAGCTCACCAACTCGACAGGGACCGGGGGAGACCCAGTACTTC.

CDR3 in DNA: TGTGCCATCAGCACGGACAGGCGGGGTGGCTACACCTTC. Translated: CAISTDRRGGYTF. The chain combines TRBV10-3 with TRBJ1-2; 7 bases match TRBD1. J gave up 7 bases and V 6 bases, and 8 bases lay outside the gene matches. Per the germline V gene, CDR1 is ENHRY and CDR2 is SYGVKD. CDR3 length: 13 residues.

V is TRBV19 and J is TRBJ1-2; no clear D. Germline loops: CDR1 LNHDA, CDR2 SQIVND (reference sequence). The V end was cut by 4 bases, the J end by 7 bases, with 13 bases between. This CDR3 is 13 amino acids long. CDR3 loop: CASSSSAGGGYTF. The CDR3 DNA reads as TGTGCCAGTAGTAGTTCGGCAGGAGGTGGCTACACCTTC.

The chain employs TRBV7-9 and TRBJ2-3; TRBD1 matches 11 bases. The CDR3 consists of 15 residues. CDR1 and CDR2 from the germline V gene are SEHNR and FQNEAQ (reference sequence). Trimming took 5 bases from V and 4 from J; bases not matched to a gene: 5. CDR3 nucleotides: TGTGCCAGCAGCAAGGGACAGGGGGGGGCAGATACGCAGTATTTT. This translates into CASSKGQGGADTQYF. The complete variable domain, with remaining parts taken from reference TRBV7-9 and TRBJ2-3, reads DTGVSQNPRHKITKRGQNVTFRCDPISEHNRLYWYRQTLGQGPEFLTYFQNEAQLEKSRLLSDRFSAERPKGSFSTLEIQRTEQGDSAMYLCASSKGQGGADTQYFGPGTRLTVL.

The chain combines TRBV5-1 with TRBJ2-2; TRBD1 agrees at 9 bases. Germline V gene lookup returns CDR1 SGHRS and CDR2 YFSETQ. The junction had 9 bases not matched to a gene; V was cut back by 2 bases and J by 7 bases. The CDR3 sequence is 16 residues long. The CDR3 is CASSLSGTGFIGELFF. The CDR3 DNA sequence: TGCGCCAGCAGCTTATCCGGGACAGGGTTCATCGGGGAGCTGTTTTTT.

The chain couples TRBV28 to TRBJ1-5; TRBD1 aligns across 9 bases. CDR1 and CDR2 from the germline V gene are MDHEN and SYDVKM. V shed 4 bases and J 3 bases; nucleotides not matched to a gene: 10. This CDR3 region has 17 residues. CDR3 protein: CASSSTRTGAYNQPQHF. CDR3 in DNA: TGTGCCAGCAGTTCAACCCGGACAGGGGCCTACAATCAGCCCCAGCATTTT.

The chain combines TRBV27 with TRBJ2-1; 12 nucleotides align to TRBD2. The CDR3 loop spans 18 amino acids. V lost 5 bases and J lost 4; bases outside the gene matches: 12. Germline V gives CDR1 MNHEY, CDR2 SMNVEV (reference sequence). This CDR3 is CASSLTRLAGVTYNEQFF. The CDR3 nucleotides are TGTGCCAGCAGTCTGACCCGACTAGCGGGAGTCACGTACAATGAGCAGTTCTTC.

The genes are TRBV18 and TRBJ1-1, with a weak D call TRBD1 (6 bases). V was trimmed by 4 bases and J by 1 base, leaving 7 bases between them. The CDR3 consists of 13 residues. Germline CDR1 and CDR2: KGHSH and LQKENI. This CDR3 reads CASSLQGNTEAFF. The CDR3 DNA reads as TGTGCCAGCTCACTACAGGGGAACACTGAAGCTTTCTTT.

The chain couples TRBV7-9 to TRBJ2-5; 10 bases map to TRBD2. Trimming took 5 bases from V and 5 from J; bases not matched to a gene: 8. Germline V lookup: CDR1 SEHNR, CDR2 FQNEAQ (reference sequence). This CDR3 has 15 amino acids. The CDR3: CASSRAGGMAETQYF. In nucleotides, the CDR3 is TGTGCCAGCAGCCGAGCGGGAGGGATGGCGGAGACCCAGTACTTC.

This clone has just one count. The V call is TRBV27, the J call TRBJ2-1; perhaps TRBD2 as D (6 bases). V was shortened by 4 bases and J by 6 bases, with 13 bases between the two germline ends. CDR1 is MNHEY and CDR2 is SMNVEV in the germline V gene (reference sequence). The CDR3 has 14 residues. The CDR3 region has the DNA TGTGCCAGCAGTTGGGCGGGACGATCCAATGAGCAGTTCTTC. Amino acids: CASSWAGRSNEQFF.

Only one count was recorded for this clone. The CDR3 is CAWNLAGGTNEQFF. CDR3 in DNA: TGTGCCTGGAACTTAGCGGGAGGGACCAATGAGCAGTTCTTC. The chain uses TRBV30 and TRBJ2-1; the match to TRBD2 covers 11 bases. Germline V CDR1 and CDR2: GTSNPN, SVGIG (reference sequence). There are 14 residues in the CDR3. With V trimmed by 4 bases and J by 6 bases, 5 bases remained unmatched.

The chain combines TRBV10-3 with TRBJ2-4; 9 bases are shared with TRBD1. V shed 0 bases, J shed 2 bases, and the junction held 5 bases outside the gene matches. The CDR3 spans 17 residues. Germline V gives CDR1 ENHRY, CDR2 SYGVKD. This CDR3 is CAISESFGQGSKNIQYF. DNA of the CDR3: TGTGCCATCAGTGAGTCGTTTGGACAGGGGTCCAAAAACATTCAGTACTTC.

The chain links TRBV29-1 to TRBJ2-7; D is uncertain. The CDR3 runs 11 residues. V was pared by 3 bases and J by 3 bases, with 6 bases between. The V gene's germline CDR1 is SQVTM and CDR2 ANQGSEA. The CDR3 region is CSVDSGYEQYF. CDR3 coding DNA: TGCAGCGTTGACTCCGGCTACGAGCAGTACTTC.